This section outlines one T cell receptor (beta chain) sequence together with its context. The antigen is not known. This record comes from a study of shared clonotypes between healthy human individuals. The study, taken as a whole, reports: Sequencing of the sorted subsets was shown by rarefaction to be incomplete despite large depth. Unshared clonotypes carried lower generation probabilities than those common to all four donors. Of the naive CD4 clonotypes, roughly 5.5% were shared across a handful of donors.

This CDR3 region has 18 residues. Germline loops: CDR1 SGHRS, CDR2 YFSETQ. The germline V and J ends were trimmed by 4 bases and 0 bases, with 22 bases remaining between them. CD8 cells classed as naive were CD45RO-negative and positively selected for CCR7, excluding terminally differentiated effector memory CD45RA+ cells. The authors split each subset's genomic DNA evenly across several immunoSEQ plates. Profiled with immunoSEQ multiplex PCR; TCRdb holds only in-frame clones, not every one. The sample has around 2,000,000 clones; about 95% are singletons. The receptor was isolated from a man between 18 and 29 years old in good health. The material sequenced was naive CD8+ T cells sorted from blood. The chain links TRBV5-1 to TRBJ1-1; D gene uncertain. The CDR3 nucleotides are TGCGCCAGCAGCACGGATGGCCTCCCGTTTATCATGAACACTGAAGCTTTCTTT. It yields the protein CASSTDGLPFIMNTEAFF.